This TCR beta chain was identified in a study of blood T cell repertoires in COVID-19. Turning to the study itself: From the United States, Italy and Spain came samples of acute and convalescent COVID-19. From T cells, B-cell-depleted T cells, or PBMCs came the material, which was cDNA or gDNA.

Source study methods: Estimation of nucleated cell counts relied on the amplification of reference gene primers. Sequenced by immunoSEQ multiplex PCR; TCRdb stores in-frame clones only, minus some. That table furnishes V, J and clone size, whereas the DNA furnished D and trimming. Among about 330,000 clones listed, roughly 86% were seen once. The CDR3 covers 13 residues. The germline V gene encodes CDR1 LNHDA and CDR2 SQIVND (reference sequence). Unmatched junction bases numbered 5, after V lost 8 bases and J lost 9 bases. The chain employs TRBV19 and TRBJ1-6, with 9 bases lining up with TRBD1. The clonotype comes from a woman in her twenties or thirties who had recovered from COVID-19. The specimen sequenced was PBMCs or T cells enriched from blood (not recorded which). The CDR3 DNA sequence: TGTGCCAGTGGGGACAGGGACGGTTCACCCCTCCACTTT. It codes for CASGDRDGSPLHF.